Sequencing of this T cell receptor (beta chain) was carried out in a study of blood T cell repertoires in COVID-19. Whole-study context: Samples taken during acute and convalescent COVID-19 were collected in the United States, Italy and Spain. Sources were T cells, B-cell-depleted T cells, or PBMCs; the material itself was cDNA or gDNA.

This clone was picked up a small number of times. Authors' methods: Amplifying reference gene primers gave estimates of nucleated cell counts. Using immunoSEQ multiplex PCR, the repertoire was profiled, and TCRdb retains in-frame clones only, with some absent. Clone size and the V and J calls come from that table; the DNA yielded D and trimming. The sample has approximately 98,000 clones, around 80% seen once. CDR1 is SGHRS, CDR2 YFSETQ, per germline. Trimming left V 1 base short and J 2 bases short, with 13 bases between. The CDR3 is 15 amino acids. The source material was peripheral blood. This sequence joins TRBV5-1 and TRBJ2-7; D perhaps matches TRBD1 (7 bases). This TCR came from a man aged 60 to 75 with acute or convalescent COVID-19. CDR3 region: CASSLWRDSTYEQYF. CDR3 bases: TGCGCCAGCAGCTTGTGGCGGGACAGTACCTACGAGCAGTACTTC.